This passage covers 28 T cell receptor beta chains from one sample sequenced in a study of cytomegalovirus exposure and HLA in healthy donors. The PCR used 60 Vbeta and 13 Jbeta primers. The repertoire was sequenced with immunoSEQ multiplex PCR; TCRdb's copy has only in-frame clones and lacks some. The repertoire holds 140,000 to 150,000 clones, with approximately 80% as singletons. Material: PBMCs. Receptors originate from a middle-aged man in good health and CMV-seropositive.

This clone was seen a few times. The rearrangement uses TRBV4-1 and TRBJ1-6; D is ambiguous. The germline V and J ends were trimmed by 1 base and 0 bases, with 10 bases remaining between them. CDR1 is MGHRA, CDR2 YSYEKL, per germline. The CDR3 is 17 amino acids. CDR3 sequence (DNA): TGCGCCAGCAGCCAAGTCCCCCCCAGCTCCTATAATTCACCCCTCCACTTT. This codes for CASSQVPPSSYNSPLHF.

The rearrangement uses TRBV28 and TRBJ1-3, with unresolved D. V was pared by 5 bases and J by 4 bases, with 12 bases between. This CDR3 contains 14 residues. Germline CDR1 reads MDHEN; CDR2 reads SYDVKM. The CDR3 DNA is TGTGCCAGCAGTATCGAGACGGGGGGAAACACCATATATTTT. Amino acid sequence: CASSIETGGNTIYF.

This chain links TRBV2 with TRBJ1-2; possibly TRBD1 for D (6 bases). The CDR3 consists of 13 residues. Trimming pared 3 bases from V and 4 bases from J, leaving 9 bases between. Germline lookup yields CDR1 SNHLY and CDR2 FYNNEI. DNA of the CDR3: TGTGCCAGCAGTGATCGGACAGCCTATGGCTACACCTTC. This sequence encodes CASSDRTAYGYTF.

This sequence joins TRBV2 and TRBJ2-5, with TRBD2 as a possible D gene (5 bases). Germline V gives CDR1 SNHLY, CDR2 FYNNEI. V was trimmed by 5 bases and J by 2 bases, leaving 9 bases between them. The CDR3 runs 13 residues. CDR3 loop: CASSRTRQETQYF. The CDR3 nucleotides read TGTGCCAGCAGTCGCACTAGACAAGAGACCCAGTACTTC.

The V call is TRBV5-6, the J call TRBJ1-4; TRBD1 matches at 8 bases. The CDR3 runs 15 residues. The trim removed 4 bases at V and 5 bases at J, leaving 7 bases unmatched. Germline V lookup: CDR1 SGHDT, CDR2 YYEEEE. CDR3 nucleotide sequence: TGTGCCAGCAGCCCAGGGTCAGGGGGCAATGAAAAACTGTTTTTT. Translating it yields CASSPGSGGNEKLFF.

V usage is TRBV18 and J usage is TRBJ1-4, with no clear D. The V and J ends lost 3 bases and 7 bases respectively, with 15 bases between them. This CDR3 spans 15 amino acids. Germline CDR1 KGHSH, CDR2 LQKENI. This chain's CDR3 is CASSPRHLQSEKLFF. DNA for the CDR3: TGTGCCAGCTCACCCCGACACCTGCAGAGTGAAAAACTGTTTTTT.

The chain employs TRBV28 and TRBJ2-3; D is ambiguous. V lost 5 bases and J lost 6, with 6 bases in between. The length of the CDR3 is 11 residues. Germline assignment: CDR1 MDHEN and CDR2 SYDVKM. CDR3 DNA sequence: TGTGCCAGCAGTGGAGAGGATACGCAGTATTTT. Protein sequence: CASSGEDTQYF.

This chain links TRBV7-2 with TRBJ2-1; 9 bases are shared with TRBD1. Germline assignment: CDR1 SGHTA and CDR2 FQGNSA. V shed 7 bases, J shed 9 bases, and the junction held 7 bases outside the gene matches. The CDR3 covers 13 residues. Here the CDR3 DNA reads TGTGCCAGCACCCGGGACAGGGCTACTGAGCAGTTCTTC. Residues: CASTRDRATEQFF.

This chain joins TRBV4-3 and TRBJ2-1; no clear D gene. The CDR3 consists of 13 residues. Germline CDR1 is LGHNA and CDR2 is YSLEER. Trimming took 0 bases from V and 12 from J, leaving 12 bases between them. CDR3 in amino acids: CASSQDRNSGQFF. For the CDR3, the DNA is TGCGCCAGCAGCCAAGATCGGAACAGTGGGCAGTTCTTC.

This clone occurred once. This chain links TRBV7-9 with TRBJ2-7; 7 nucleotides line up with TRBD1. The CDR3 contains 16 residues. Germline CDR1 is SEHNR and CDR2 is FQNEAQ (reference sequence). With 4 bases clipped from V and 2 bases from J, the junction kept 11 bases outside the gene matches. CDR3 DNA: TGTGCCAGCAGCTCAACGACAGGGAATTTCCCCTACGAGCAGTACTTC. Encoded protein: CASSSTTGNFPYEQYF.

DNA for the CDR3: TGTGCCAGCAGTTTAGGGCCAATAAACACTGAAGCTTTCTTT. Translating it yields CASSLGPINTEAFF. The genes are TRBV27 and TRBJ1-1; D gene unclear. The CDR3 is 14 residues long. Germline CDR1 reads MNHEY; CDR2 reads SMNVEV (reference sequence). V was cut by 2 bases and J by 2 bases, with 9 bases left in between.

The chain employs TRBV29-1 and TRBJ2-5; 10 nucleotides agree with TRBD1. V gave up 6 bases and J gave up 4 bases; unmatched junction bases: 8. CDR1 and CDR2 (germline): SQVTM, ANQGSEA. CDR3 length: 14 amino acids. CDR3 residues: CSVDTGTGVETQYF. In DNA, the CDR3 is TGCAGCGTCGATACCGGGACAGGGGTAGAGACCCAGTACTTC.

The chain couples TRBV20-1 to TRBJ2-7, with D maybe TRBD1 (5 bases). Germline loops: CDR1 DFQATT, CDR2 SNEGSKA (reference sequence). The CDR3 totals 9 residues. The CDR3 loop is CRVPGQQYF. The CDR3 coding sequence is TGCAGAGTTCCAGGGCAGCAGTACTTC.

The gene calls are TRBV27 and TRBJ2-7; TRBD1 might be the D (6 bases). The CDR3 length is 13 residues. Looked up from germline, CDR1 is MNHEY and CDR2 is SMNVEV (reference sequence). V was pared by 3 bases and J by 4 bases, with 10 bases between. CDR3 region: CASSFGRGYEQYF. The CDR3 region has the DNA TGTGCCAGCAGTTTTGGCAGGGGATACGAGCAGTACTTC.

The chain couples TRBV27 to TRBJ1-1; D gene uncertain. The CDR3 covers 13 residues. The germline V and J ends were trimmed by 5 bases and 1 base, with 8 bases remaining between them. CDR1 MNHEY and CDR2 SMNVEV come from the germline V gene (reference sequence). In nucleotides, the CDR3 is TGTGCCAGCAGTATCCGACAGAACACTGAAGCTTTCTTT. Amino acid sequence: CASSIRQNTEAFF.

This clone was counted once. The junction shows a germline mismatch at one end, possibly a read error. The J gene is TRBJ2-7, the V gene TRBV7-9, with 7 positions matching TRBD2. Germline CDR1 reads SEHNR; CDR2 reads FQNEAQ (reference sequence). The CDR3 consists of 12 residues. CDR3: CSSSLENGSGLF. The CDR3 DNA is TGTTCCAGCAGCTTAGAAAATGGTAGCGGGCTCTTC.

This clone was counted only a few times. The CDR3 region has the DNA TGTGCCAGCAGCCCTAAGATGTATTCCTACGAGCAGTACTTC. Translation gives CASSPKMYSYEQYF. The chain has TRBV5-6 and TRBJ2-7; D uncertain. The length of the CDR3 is 14 residues. V was cut by 4 bases and J by 1 base, with 12 bases left in between. The germline gives CDR1 SGHDT, CDR2 YYEEEE.

The rearrangement uses TRBV28 and TRBJ1-4; D call uncertain. V was cut by 5 bases and J by 7 bases, with 8 bases left in between. The V gene's germline CDR1 is MDHEN and CDR2 SYDVKM. The CDR3 extends over 12 amino acids. The CDR3 DNA follows: TGTGCCAGCAGTGGGAGAGCTGAAAAACTGTTTTTT. This sequence encodes CASSGRAEKLFF.

CDR3 DNA sequence: TGCGCCAGCAGCCAGGACAGGGGTTATAATTCACCCCTCCACTTT. This codes for CASSQDRGYNSPLHF. The chain uses TRBV4-3 and TRBJ1-6; 9 bases align to TRBD1. The CDR3 is made up of 15 amino acids. Germline V gene lookup returns CDR1 LGHNA and CDR2 YSLEER. J was trimmed by 4 bases and V by 3 bases; bases with no gene match: 1.

The chain joins TRBV5-6 to TRBJ2-3; TRBD2 matches at 9 bases. With V trimmed by 0 bases and J by 2 bases, 1 base remained unmatched. The CDR3 totals 15 residues. Germline V gene lookup returns CDR1 SGHDT and CDR2 YYEEEE. The CDR3 sequence is CASSLGTSVTDTQYF. In DNA form, the CDR3 reads TGTGCCAGCAGCTTGGGGACTAGCGTCACAGATACGCAGTATTTT.

J is TRBJ1-1 and V is TRBV5-5; D remains unclear. The CDR3 contains 15 residues. Trimming stripped 4 bases from V and 3 bases from J, with 16 bases between. In germline, CDR1 is SGHKS, CDR2 YYEKEE (reference sequence). The chain's CDR3 is CASSPRPTRDTEAFF. CDR3 in DNA: TGTGCCAGCAGCCCAAGGCCCACTAGGGACACTGAAGCTTTCTTT.

The J gene is TRBJ1-2, the V gene TRBV30, with unresolved D. Germline assignment: CDR1 GTSNPN and CDR2 SVGIG (reference sequence). Trimming stripped 1 base from V and 2 bases from J, with 5 bases between. CDR3 size: 12 residues. The CDR3 DNA reads TGTGCCTGGAGTGGCGCGAACTATGGCTACACCTTC. This gives the protein CAWSGANYGYTF.

The chain joins TRBV10-3 to TRBJ1-4; TRBD1 matches at 7 bases. Germline V gene lookup returns CDR1 ENHRY and CDR2 SYGVKD. This CDR3 is 15 amino acids long. Trimming removed 3 bases from V and 5 bases from J; junction bases left unmatched: 6. Here the CDR3 reads CAISDSRGANEKLFF. The CDR3 DNA reads TGTGCCATCAGTGATTCCAGGGGGGCCAATGAAAAACTGTTTTTT.

The chain employs TRBV5-1 and TRBJ1-1, with unresolved D. V was cut by 0 bases and J by 4 bases, with 7 bases left in between. The CDR3 length is 13 residues. Germline V gene lookup returns CDR1 SGHRS and CDR2 YFSETQ. As DNA, the CDR3 is TGCGCCAGCAGCTTGGATCCGAGCACTGAAGCTTTCTTT. Translation gives CASSLDPSTEAFF.

This rearrangement joins TRBV28 to TRBJ1-2; 9 nucleotides align to TRBD1. This CDR3 is 13 amino acids long. The germline gives CDR1 MDHEN, CDR2 SYDVKM. Trimming at V came to 5 bases and at J to 6 bases, leaving 4 bases not matched to a gene. CDR3 loop: CASSTGGWDGYTF. For the CDR3, the DNA is TGTGCCAGCAGTACAGGGGGCTGGGATGGCTACACCTTC.

The chain uses TRBV10-3 and TRBJ2-2; D ambiguous. The CDR3 runs 15 residues. Germline V CDR1 and CDR2: ENHRY, SYGVKD. V lost 6 bases and J 6 bases, leaving 17 bases between the germline ends. The CDR3 nucleotides read TGTGCCATCAGCCCCAATGTACCGACACCCGGGGAGCTGTTTTTT. Translated, it gives CAISPNVPTPGELFF.

The V call is TRBV6-4, the J call TRBJ2-7; D perhaps matches TRBD2 (6 bases). The CDR3 sequence is 14 residues long. Germline values: CDR1 MRHNA, CDR2 SNTAGT. Trimming removed 7 bases from V and 2 bases from J, with 15 bases in between. CDR3 loop: CASISRDSPYEQYF. The DNA of the CDR3 is TGTGCCAGCATCTCACGGGACTCCCCCTACGAGCAGTACTTC.

This sequence joins TRBV6-5 and TRBJ2-1; D gene uncertain. Germline CDR1 MNHEY, CDR2 SVGAGI. Trimming stripped 4 bases from V and 5 bases from J, with 15 bases between. The CDR3 spans 15 residues. CDR3 bases: TGTGCCAGCAGTTTCGGTCTAGAGGCGGACAATGAGCAGTTCTTC. It yields the protein CASSFGLEADNEQFF.